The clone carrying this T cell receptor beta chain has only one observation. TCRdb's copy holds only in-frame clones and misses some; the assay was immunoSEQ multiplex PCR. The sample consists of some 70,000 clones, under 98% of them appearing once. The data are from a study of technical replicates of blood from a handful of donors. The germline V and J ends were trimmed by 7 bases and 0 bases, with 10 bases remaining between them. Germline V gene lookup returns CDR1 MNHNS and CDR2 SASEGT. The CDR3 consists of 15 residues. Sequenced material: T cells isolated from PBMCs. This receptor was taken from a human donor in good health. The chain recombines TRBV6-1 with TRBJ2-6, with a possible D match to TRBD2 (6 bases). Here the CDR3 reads CASIAAHSGANVLTF. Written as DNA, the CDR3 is TGTGCCAGCATAGCGGCGCACTCTGGGGCCAACGTCCTGACTTTC.